Listed here are 21 T cell receptor beta chains from one sample, sequenced in a study of molecular identifiers for immune sequencing clone quantification. TCRdb reprocessed the PCR reads via MiXCR and lists one record per CDR3 protein. The sample lists roughly 100,000 distinct CDR3 sequences, 30% to 35% seen once, with 9% to 10% in the top ten. Specimen: naive CD8+ T cells from blood, with Jurkat cell RNA spiked in. As for subset: FACS-sorted CD8+CD4-CCR7+CD45RA+ naive T cells. These receptors were collected from a human donor in good health. Some libraries in this study had Jurkat cell RNA spiked in.

This clonotype was detected only a few times. The rearrangement joins TRBV6-5 to TRBJ2-7; 15 nucleotides align to TRBD2. Germline values: CDR1 MNHEY, CDR2 SVGAGI. The V gene end was trimmed by 7 bases and the J gene end by 0 bases; junction bases not matched to a gene: 4. This CDR3 contains 16 residues. The CDR3 DNA is TGTGCCAGCAAGGGACTAGCGGGGGGAAACTCCTACGAGCAGTACTTC. This codes for CASKGLAGGNSYEQYF.

This rearrangement joins TRBV5-1 to TRBJ2-7; TRBD2 is a possible D gene (6 bases). This CDR3 spans 15 amino acids. Germline loops: CDR1 SGHRS, CDR2 YFSETQ. Trimming left V 0 bases short and J 6 bases short, with 16 bases between. DNA for the CDR3: TGCGCCAGCAGCTTGGATCCGGGGGTTTGGTGCGAGCAGTACTTC. This translates into CASSLDPGVWCEQYF.

A note on this clonotype: A much larger clone sits a single nucleotide away, making a read error possible. The J gene is TRBJ1-1, the V gene TRBV4-2, with 7 bases identical to TRBD1. Germline V gives CDR1 LGHNA, CDR2 YNFKEQ. The CDR3 consists of 13 residues. This CDR3 is CASGQDREDEAFF. CDR3 nucleotides: TGTGCCAGCGGCCAAGACAGGGAAGATGAAGCTTTCTTT.

This clonotype was detected a few times. The chain carries TRBV6-6 and TRBJ2-1, with 8 nucleotides matching TRBD2. There are 13 residues in the CDR3. CDR1 and CDR2 (germline): MNHNY, SVGAGI (reference sequence). Losses at the gene ends were 6 bases for V and 6 bases for J; bases not matched to a gene: 4. The CDR3 loop reads CASSRTSPNEQFF. CDR3 DNA sequence: TGTGCCAGCAGCCGGACTAGCCCCAATGAGCAGTTCTTC.

A remark on this clonotype: Its ends do not fully match the called genes, so a read error is possible. CDR3 DNA: TGTGCCAGCAGTTACTCGAATACCGGGGAGCAGATTTTT. Its protein is CASSYSNTGEQIF. This chain joins TRBV6-6 and TRBJ2-2; maybe TRBD2 (5 bases). CDR1 and CDR2 (germline): MNHNY, SVGAGI (reference sequence). The CDR3 is 13 residues long.

In this sample, this clonotype turned up a few times. J is TRBJ2-3 and V is TRBV6-5, with 9 bases fitting TRBD2. The CDR3 extends over 19 amino acids. The germline CDR1 and CDR2 sequences are MNHEY and SVGAGI. Trimming removed 2 bases from V and 5 bases from J; junction bases left unmatched: 17. The CDR3 protein is CASSYAEHGLAKDLDTQYF. Here the CDR3 DNA reads TGTGCCAGCAGTTACGCCGAACACGGACTAGCGAAAGACTTAGATACGCAGTATTTT.

Remarks on this clonotype: The junction departs from the called germline gene at one end, perhaps through a read error. The chain links TRBV10-1 to TRBJ2-1; D unresolved. The CDR3 spans 14 residues. The germline gives CDR1 WNHNN, CDR2 SYGVQD (reference sequence). The DNA of the CDR3 is TGCGCCAGCCGTGAGGCTTGGAGCTACAAAGAGCAGTTCTTC. Translating it yields CASREAWSYKEQFF.

This clonotype was observed many times. The V gene is TRBV11-2, the J gene TRBJ2-3; TRBD2 aligns across 10 bases. The V gene end was trimmed by 5 bases and the J gene end by 1 base; junction bases not matched to a gene: 3. The CDR3 is 15 amino acids. Germline V gene sequence: CDR1 SGHAT, CDR2 FQNNGV. CDR3 sequence (DNA): TGTGCCAGCAGCAAGCGGGAGGGAGGCACAGATACGCAGTATTTT. As protein: CASSKREGGTDTQYF.

V usage is TRBV7-8 and J usage is TRBJ2-1; tentatively, D is TRBD2 (6 bases). Between the trimmed V and J ends, which lost 8 bases and 7 bases, there was a span of 24 bases. In germline, CDR1 is SGHVS, CDR2 FQNEAQ. CDR3 length: 16 residues. In nucleotides, the CDR3 is TGTGCCAGCGGCCCGCGAGGCGGGGAAATAAGGAATGAGCAGTTCTTC. Its translation is CASGPRGGEIRNEQFF.

A note on this clonotype: Mismatch with germline at one junction end may stem from a read error. The V and J genes are TRBV6-1 and TRBJ2-1; tentative D call: TRBD2 (6 bases). The CDR3 loop spans 15 amino acids. The V gene's germline CDR1 is MNHNS and CDR2 SASEGT. The CDR3 spells CASSQTRLSPVEQLF. The CDR3 DNA reads TGTGCCAGCAGTCAGACTAGGTTATCCCCCGTCGAGCAGCTCTTC.

This clonotype appeared once. Germline and junction disagree at one end, which may indicate a read error. The chain carries TRBV4-1 and TRBJ2-1, with 7 bases aligning to TRBD1. The CDR3 spans 12 residues. Germline CDR1 reads MGHRA; CDR2 reads YSYEKL. This CDR3 is CASSRGGNEHFF. The CDR3 nucleotides are TGCGCCAGCAGCCGAGGGGGCAATGAGCACTTCTTC.

The chain joins TRBV28 to TRBJ2-4; TRBD2 might be the D (6 bases). Germline V gene lookup returns CDR1 MDHEN and CDR2 SYDVKM. The V end lost 5 bases, the J end lost 1 base, and 15 bases lay between the germline ends. The CDR3 consists of 16 residues. In DNA form, the CDR3 reads TGTGCCAGCAGTCGGCTAGCGATCCTCGCCAAAAACATTCAGTACTTC. Protein product: CASSRLAILAKNIQYF.

In regard to this clonotype: Relative to the germline gene, one junction end is altered; a read error may explain this. The chain is built from TRBV4-2 and TRBJ2-7; D is perhaps TRBD1 or TRBD2 (5 bases each). Per germline, CDR1 LGHNA and CDR2 YNFKEQ. The CDR3 has 14 amino acids. The CDR3 region is CASSQGGTGYEQNF. The CDR3 bases are TGTGCCAGCAGCCAAGGAGGGACGGGCTACGAGCAGAACTTC.

V gene TRBV6-5 combines with J gene TRBJ2-3; either TRBD1 or TRBD2 may fit D (5 bases each). Trimming removed 4 bases at V and 13 bases at J, with 12 bases between. Germline lookup yields CDR1 MNHEY and CDR2 SVGAGI. This CDR3 has 11 residues. The CDR3 loop is CASSWGTVEYF. CDR3 in DNA: TGTGCCAGCAGTTGGGGGACCGTCGAGTATTTT.

This clonotype was detected ten times or more. This rearrangement joins TRBV7-8 to TRBJ2-3, with D uncertain. CDR1 and CDR2 from the germline V gene are SGHVS and FQNEAQ. This CDR3 contains 16 residues. V shed 1 base and J shed 5 bases, with 16 bases lying between them. CDR3 amino acids: CASSLVALGGIDTQYF. CDR3 DNA: TGTGCCAGCAGCTTAGTTGCACTGGGCGGCATAGATACGCAGTATTTT. The full variable domain, rest sourced from reference TRBV7-8 and TRBJ2-3, is GAGVSQSPRYKVAKRGQDVALRCDPISGHVSLFWYQQALGQGPEFLTYFQNEAQLDKSGLPSDRFFAERPEGSVSTLKIQRTQQEDSAVYLCASSLVALGGIDTQYFGPGTRLTVL.

The chain joins TRBV6-2 or TRBV6-3 to TRBJ2-7; D is undetermined. Germline CDR1 MNHEY, CDR2 SVGEGT. The CDR3 contains 15 residues. V was clipped by 2 bases and J by 0 bases, with 11 bases between them. CDR3 sequence (DNA): TGTGCCAGCAGTTACCTGCCTGCGAGCTCCTACGAGCAGTACTTC. This gives the protein CASSYLPASSYEQYF.

This clonotype was counted only a few times. The chain has TRBV13 and TRBJ2-3; no clear D. Germline lookup yields CDR1 PRHDT and CDR2 FYEKMQ (reference sequence). Trimming left V 5 bases short and J 8 bases short, with 17 bases between. The CDR3 spans 14 residues. The CDR3 sequence is CASSGQRSRGTQYF. CDR3 DNA sequence: TGTGCCAGCAGCGGGCAGAGAAGTAGAGGTACGCAGTATTTT. The full variable domain, in which reference TRBV13 and TRBJ2-3 provide the parts outside the CDR3, is AAGVIQSPRHLIKEKRETATLKCYPIPRHDTVYWYQQGPGQDPQFLISFYEKMQSDKGSIPDRFSAQQFSDYHSELNMSSLELGDSALYFCASSGQRSRGTQYFGPGTRLTVL.

This clonotype has a count of ten or more. The chain is built from TRBV5-1 and TRBJ2-3; 7 bases are a match to TRBD1. J was trimmed by 1 base and V by 4 bases; bases with no gene match: 9. The CDR3 is made up of 16 amino acids. CDR1 is SGHRS, CDR2 YFSETQ, per germline. This CDR3 reads CASSLTPGQRTDTQYF. The CDR3 bases are TGCGCCAGCAGCCTTACTCCGGGACAGCGCACAGATACGCAGTATTTT. The full variable domain, rest sourced from reference TRBV5-1 and TRBJ2-3, is KAGVTQTPRYLIKTRGQQVTLSCSPISGHRSVSWYQQTPGQGLQFLFEYFSETQRNKGNFPGRFSGRQFSNSRSEMNVSTLELGDSALYLCASSLTPGQRTDTQYFGPGTRLTVL.

The rearrangement links TRBV6-1 to TRBJ1-2; D may be TRBD1 (5 bases). This CDR3 is built from 15 residues. CDR1 MNHNS and CDR2 SASEGT come from the germline V gene. V lost 3 bases, J lost 4 bases, and 15 bases lay in between. The CDR3 nucleotides read TGTGCCAGCAGTGAGAGTCAGGGTGGCTTCTATGGCTACACCTTC. Protein sequence: CASSESQGGFYGYTF.

This clonotype was counted ten times or more. The chain links TRBV4-3 to TRBJ2-7, with a possible D match to TRBD1 (6 bases). The V and J ends lost 7 bases and 3 bases respectively, with 16 bases between them. This CDR3 region has 14 residues. CDR1 is LGHNA, CDR2 YSLEER, per germline. This CDR3 reads CASNSLRGFYEQYF. CDR3 coding DNA: TGCGCCAGCAACTCATTGAGGGGGTTCTACGAGCAGTACTTC.

This clonotype showed up many times. This chain joins TRBV28 and TRBJ2-7; D not certain. The CDR3 length is 14 residues. The germline V gene encodes CDR1 MDHEN and CDR2 SYDVKM. V lost 1 base to trimming and J lost 4 bases, with 11 bases between them. In DNA, the CDR3 is TGTGCCAGCAGTTTATCCCCCGTTTCGTACGAGCAGTACTTC. It specifies CASSLSPVSYEQYF.